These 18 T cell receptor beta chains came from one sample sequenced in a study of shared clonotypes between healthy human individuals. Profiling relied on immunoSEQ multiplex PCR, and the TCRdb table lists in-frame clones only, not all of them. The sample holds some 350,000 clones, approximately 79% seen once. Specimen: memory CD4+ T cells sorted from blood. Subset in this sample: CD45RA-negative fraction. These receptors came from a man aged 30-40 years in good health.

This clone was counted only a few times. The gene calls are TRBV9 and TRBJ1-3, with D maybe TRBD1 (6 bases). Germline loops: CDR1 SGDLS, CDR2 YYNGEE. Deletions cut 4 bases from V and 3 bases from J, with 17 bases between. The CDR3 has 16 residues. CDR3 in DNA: TGTGCCAGCAGCCAACAAACAGGGTTGGTTGGAAACACCATATATTTT. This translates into CASSQQTGLVGNTIYF.

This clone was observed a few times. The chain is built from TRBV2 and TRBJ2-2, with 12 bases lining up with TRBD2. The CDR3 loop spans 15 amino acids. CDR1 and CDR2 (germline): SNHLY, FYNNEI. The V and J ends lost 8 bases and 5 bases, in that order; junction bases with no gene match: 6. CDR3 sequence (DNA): TGTGCCAGCGCCCGGACTAGCGGGACGACCGGGGAGCTGTTTTTT. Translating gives CASARTSGTTGELFF.

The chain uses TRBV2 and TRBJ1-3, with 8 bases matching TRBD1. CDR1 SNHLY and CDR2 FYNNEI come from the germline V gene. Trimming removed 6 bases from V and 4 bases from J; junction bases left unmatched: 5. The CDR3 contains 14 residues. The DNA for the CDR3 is TGTGCCAGCAGGGATACAGGGGGAGGAAACACCATATATTTT. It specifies CASRDTGGGNTIYF.

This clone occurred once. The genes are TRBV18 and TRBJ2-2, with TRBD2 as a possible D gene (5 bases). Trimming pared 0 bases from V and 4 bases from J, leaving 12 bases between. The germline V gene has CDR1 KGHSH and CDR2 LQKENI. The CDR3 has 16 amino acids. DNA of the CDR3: TGTGCCAGCTCACCACCGACGAGGGCCGGCACCGGGGAGCTGTTTTTT. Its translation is CASSPPTRAGTGELFF.

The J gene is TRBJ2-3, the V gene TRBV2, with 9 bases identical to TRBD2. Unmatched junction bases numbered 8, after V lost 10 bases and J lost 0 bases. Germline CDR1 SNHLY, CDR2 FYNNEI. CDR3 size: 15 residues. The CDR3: CATNGLASSTDTQYF. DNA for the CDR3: TGTGCCACGAACGGACTAGCGTCGAGCACAGATACGCAGTATTTT.

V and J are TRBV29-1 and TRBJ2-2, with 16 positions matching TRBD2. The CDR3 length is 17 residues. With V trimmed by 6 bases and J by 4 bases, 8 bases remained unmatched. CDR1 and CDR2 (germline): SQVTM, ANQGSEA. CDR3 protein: CSVGGLAGGRSTGELFF. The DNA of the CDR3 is TGCAGCGTAGGGGGACTAGCGGGAGGGCGTAGCACCGGGGAGCTGTTTTTT.

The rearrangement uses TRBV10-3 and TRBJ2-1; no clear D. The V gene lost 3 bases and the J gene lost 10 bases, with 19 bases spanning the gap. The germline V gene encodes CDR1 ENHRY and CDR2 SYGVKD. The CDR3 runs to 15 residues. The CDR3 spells CAISDPSVVINEQFF. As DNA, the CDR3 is TGTGCCATCAGTGACCCATCGGTTGTGATCAACGAGCAGTTCTTC.

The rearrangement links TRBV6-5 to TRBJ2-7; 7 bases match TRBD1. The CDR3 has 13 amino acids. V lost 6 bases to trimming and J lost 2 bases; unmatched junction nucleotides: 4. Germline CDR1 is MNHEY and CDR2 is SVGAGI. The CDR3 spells CASSRGFAYEQYF. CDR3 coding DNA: TGTGCCAGCAGCAGGGGGTTTGCCTACGAGCAGTACTTC.

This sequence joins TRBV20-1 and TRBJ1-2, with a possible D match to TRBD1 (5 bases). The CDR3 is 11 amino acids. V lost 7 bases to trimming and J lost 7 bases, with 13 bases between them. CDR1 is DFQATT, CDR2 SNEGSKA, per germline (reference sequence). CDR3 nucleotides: TGCAGTGGCCCAGATGGGGGTGGCTACACCTTC. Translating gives CSGPDGGGYTF.

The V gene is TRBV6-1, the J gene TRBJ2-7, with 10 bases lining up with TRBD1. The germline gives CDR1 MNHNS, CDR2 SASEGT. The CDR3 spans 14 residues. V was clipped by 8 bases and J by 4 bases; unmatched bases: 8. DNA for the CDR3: TGTGCCAGCGGACAGGGGGTACCCTCTTACGAGCAGTACTTC. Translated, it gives CASGQGVPSYEQYF.

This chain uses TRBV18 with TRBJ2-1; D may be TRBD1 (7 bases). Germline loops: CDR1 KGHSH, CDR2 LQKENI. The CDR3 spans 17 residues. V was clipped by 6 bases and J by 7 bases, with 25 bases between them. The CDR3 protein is CASSSSSVEQGRNEQFF. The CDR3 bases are TGTGCCAGCTCTAGCTCCAGCGTGGAACAGGGGAGGAATGAGCAGTTCTTC.

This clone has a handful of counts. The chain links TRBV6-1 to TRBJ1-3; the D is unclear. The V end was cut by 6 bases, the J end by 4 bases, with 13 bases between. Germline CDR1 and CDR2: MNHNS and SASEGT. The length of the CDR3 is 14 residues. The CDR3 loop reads CASSLNWSGNTIYF. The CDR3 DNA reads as TGTGCCAGCAGCCTGAATTGGTCAGGAAACACCATATATTTT.

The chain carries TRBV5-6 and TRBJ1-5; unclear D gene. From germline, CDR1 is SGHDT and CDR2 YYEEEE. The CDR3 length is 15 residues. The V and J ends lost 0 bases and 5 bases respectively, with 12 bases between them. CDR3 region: CASSLGHLRDQPQHF. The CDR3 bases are TGTGCCAGCAGCTTGGGGCACCTCCGAGATCAGCCCCAGCATTTT.

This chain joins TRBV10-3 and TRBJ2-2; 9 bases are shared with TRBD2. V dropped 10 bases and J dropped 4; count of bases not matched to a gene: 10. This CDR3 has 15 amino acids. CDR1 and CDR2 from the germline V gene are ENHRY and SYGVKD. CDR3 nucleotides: TGTGCCACCGACCCGGGTAGCGGGAGCACCGGGGAGCTGTTTTTT. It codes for CATDPGSGSTGELFF.

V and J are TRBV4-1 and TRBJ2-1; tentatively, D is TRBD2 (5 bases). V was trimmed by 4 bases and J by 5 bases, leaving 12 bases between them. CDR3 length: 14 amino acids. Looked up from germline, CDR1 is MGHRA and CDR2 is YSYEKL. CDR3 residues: CASSRDAGDNEQFF. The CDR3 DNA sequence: TGCGCCAGCAGCCGAGACGCCGGGGACAATGAGCAGTTCTTC.

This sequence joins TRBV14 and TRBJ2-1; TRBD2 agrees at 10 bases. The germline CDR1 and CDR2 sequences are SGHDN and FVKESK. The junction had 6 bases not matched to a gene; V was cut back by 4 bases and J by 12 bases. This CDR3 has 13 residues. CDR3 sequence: CASSPMIAGGQFF. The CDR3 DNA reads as TGTGCCAGCAGCCCAATGATAGCGGGAGGGCAGTTCTTC.

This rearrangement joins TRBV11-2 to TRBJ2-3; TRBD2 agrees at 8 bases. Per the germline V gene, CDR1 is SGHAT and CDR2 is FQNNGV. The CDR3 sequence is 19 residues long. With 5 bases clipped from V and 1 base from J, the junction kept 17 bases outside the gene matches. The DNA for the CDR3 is TGTGCCAGCAGCCCGGGGGGGCTAGACGGCTGGTGGGGCACAGATACGCAGTATTTT. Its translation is CASSPGGLDGWWGTDTQYF.

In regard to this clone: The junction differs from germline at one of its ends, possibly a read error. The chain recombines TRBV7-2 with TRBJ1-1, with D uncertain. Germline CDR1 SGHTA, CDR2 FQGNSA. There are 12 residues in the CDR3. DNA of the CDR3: TGTGCCAGCAGCTTAGGAGGGCCACTGAACATCTTT. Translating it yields CASSLGGPLNIF.